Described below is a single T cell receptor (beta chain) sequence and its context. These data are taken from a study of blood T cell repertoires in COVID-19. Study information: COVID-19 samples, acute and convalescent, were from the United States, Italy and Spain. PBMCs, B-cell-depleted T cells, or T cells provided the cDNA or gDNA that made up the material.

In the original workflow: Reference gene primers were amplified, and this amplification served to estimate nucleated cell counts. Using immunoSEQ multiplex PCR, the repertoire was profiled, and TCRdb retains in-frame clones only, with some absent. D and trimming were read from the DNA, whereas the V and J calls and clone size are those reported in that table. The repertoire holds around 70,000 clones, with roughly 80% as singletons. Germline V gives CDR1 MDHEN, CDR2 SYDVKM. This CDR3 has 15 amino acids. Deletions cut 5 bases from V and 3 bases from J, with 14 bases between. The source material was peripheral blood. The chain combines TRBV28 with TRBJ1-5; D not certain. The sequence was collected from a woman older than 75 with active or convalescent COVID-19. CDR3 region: CASSPPRFLNQPQHF. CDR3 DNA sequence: TGTGCCAGCAGTCCACCGAGATTTCTCAATCAGCCCCAGCATTTT. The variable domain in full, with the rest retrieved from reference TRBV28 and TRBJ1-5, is DVKVTQSSRYLVKRTGEKVFLECVQDMDHENMFWYRQDPGLGLRLIYFSYDVKMKEKGDIPEGYSVSREKKERFSLILESASTNQTSMYLCASSPPRFLNQPQHFGDGTRLSIL.